Listed below are T cell receptor beta chains from one sample, sequenced in a study of T cell changes during pregnancy in multiple sclerosis. Profiling relied on immunoSEQ multiplex PCR, and the TCRdb table lists in-frame clones only, not all of them. The sample includes 40,000 or so clones, 90% seen only once; the top ten take over 0.45%. The sample here was CD4+ T cells from peripheral blood mononuclear cells, taken in the first trimester of pregnancy. The receptors derive from a female donor in good health, enrolled as a control in a pregnancy study. CDR3s include the opening cysteine and the closing phenylalanine or tryptophan. D genes are given only for firm matches. Where a row states a size, it is once, few, many or the class of an expanded clone; other rows omit it.

CDR3 DNA: TGTGCCAGCAGCCAAGGGCGAGGAGGATGGAGTGAAAAACTGTTTTTT
CDR3 protein: CASSQGRGGWSEKLFF
V gene: TRBV14
J gene: TRBJ1-4
D gene: -
clone size: -

CDR3 DNA: TGTGCCAGCAGTTCTCATCAGCGATCTCTGTACTATGGCTACACCTTC
CDR3 protein: CASSSHQRSLYYGYTF
V gene: TRBV28
J gene: TRBJ1-2
D gene: -
clone size: -

CDR3 DNA: TGTGCCAGCAGTCCAGGGTTCCTCTCCCCCCTCCACTTT
CDR3 protein: CASSPGFLSPLHF
V gene: TRBV6-5
J gene: TRBJ1-6
D gene: -
clone size: -

CDR3 DNA: TGTGCCAGCAGTTCCACCGGGACAGGGGGCTTCTCCTATAATTCACCCCTCCACTTT
CDR3 protein: CASSSTGTGGFSYNSPLHF
V gene: TRBV28
J gene: TRBJ1-6
D gene: TRBD1
clone size: -

CDR3 DNA: TGCGCCAGCAGCTTGGAACAGGGGCTGAACACTGAAGCTTTCTTT
CDR3 protein: CASSLEQGLNTEAFF
V gene: TRBV5-1
J gene: TRBJ1-1
D gene: TRBD1
clone size: -

CDR3 DNA: TGTGCCAGCAGCTTAGCCACAGGGCTTGGCTACACCTTC
CDR3 protein: CASSLATGLGYTF
V gene: TRBV7-2
J gene: TRBJ1-2
D gene: -
clone size: -

CDR3 DNA: TGTGCCAGCAGCTCCTGGGGGAGGAACTCCTACGAGCAGTACTTC
CDR3 protein: CASSSWGRNSYEQYF
V gene: TRBV5-8
J gene: TRBJ2-7
D gene: -
clone size: -

CDR3 DNA: TGTGCCAGCAGCTTAAACACCCGGAACACTGAAGCTTTCTTT
CDR3 protein: CASSLNTRNTEAFF
V gene: TRBV7-3
J gene: TRBJ1-1
D gene: -
clone size: -

CDR3 DNA: TGCAGCGAATCGGATGGCTACACCTTC
CDR3 protein: CSESDGYTF
V gene: TRBV29-1
J gene: TRBJ1-2
D gene: -
clone size: -

CDR3 DNA: TGTGCCAGCAGTTTAATAGGGCAGGGGGGATCTGGGGCCAACGTCCTGACTTTC
CDR3 protein: CASSLIGQGGSGANVLTF
V gene: TRBV27
J gene: TRBJ2-6
D gene: -
clone size: -

CDR3 DNA: TGCGCCAGCAGCCTTTCTAGCGGGGGCCTCTACGAGCAGTACTTC
CDR3 protein: CASSLSSGGLYEQYF
V gene: TRBV4-1
J gene: TRBJ2-7
D gene: TRBD2
clone size: few

CDR3 DNA: TGTGCCAGCAGCTTAGCGGTAGCAGATACGCAGTATTTT
CDR3 protein: CASSLAVADTQYF
V gene: TRBV7-2
J gene: TRBJ2-3
D gene: -
clone size: -

CDR3 DNA: TGTGCCAGCAGCAAGACAGGGGGCTATGGCTACACCTTC
CDR3 protein: CASSKTGGYGYTF
V gene: TRBV11-2
J gene: TRBJ1-2
D gene: TRBD1
clone size: -

CDR3 DNA: TGTGCCAGCAGCTTTGGCGGGGGGGCTAATGAGCAGTTCTTC
CDR3 protein: CASSFGGGANEQFF
V gene: TRBV7-9
J gene: TRBJ2-1
D gene: TRBD2
clone size: -

CDR3 DNA: TGCGCCAGCAGGGAGCGGGGAAACACAGATACGCAGTATTTT
CDR3 protein: CASRERGNTDTQYF
V gene: TRBV4-1
J gene: TRBJ2-3
D gene: TRBD2
clone size: -

CDR3 DNA: TGTGCCAGCAGCTTAGCAGGGACAAAAGGGGAAAAACTGTTTTTT
CDR3 protein: CASSLAGTKGEKLFF
V gene: TRBV11-2
J gene: TRBJ1-4
D gene: -
clone size: -

CDR3 DNA: TGTGCCAGCAGTTCGACTCTCATACAGTACTTC
CDR3 protein: CASSSTLIQYF
V gene: TRBV6-6
J gene: TRBJ2-4
D gene: -
clone size: -

CDR3 DNA: TGTGCCAGTAGGGCCACAGATACCTACGAGCAGTACTTC
CDR3 protein: CASRATDTYEQYF
V gene: TRBV19
J gene: TRBJ2-7
D gene: -
clone size: -

CDR3 DNA: TGTGCCAGCAGCTTGGGGAGGGGCAATCAGCCCCAGCATTTT
CDR3 protein: CASSLGRGNQPQHF
V gene: TRBV5-8
J gene: TRBJ1-5
D gene: -
clone size: few

CDR3 DNA: TGTGCCAGCAGGCCTACAGGGGCCTCATACGAGCAGTACTTC
CDR3 protein: CASRPTGASYEQYF
V gene: TRBV7-9
J gene: TRBJ2-7
D gene: TRBD1
clone size: few

CDR3 DNA: TGCGCCAGCAGGCCCGTGGGACAGGCCACGAACACTGAAGCTTTCTTT
CDR3 protein: CASRPVGQATNTEAFF
V gene: TRBV5-1
J gene: TRBJ1-1
D gene: TRBD1
clone size: few

CDR3 DNA: TGTGCCAGCAGCTTAAAGGCTCAGGGCGCCCCCAATCAGCCCCAGCATTTT
CDR3 protein: CASSLKAQGAPNQPQHF
V gene: TRBV11-2
J gene: TRBJ1-5
D gene: -
clone size: -

CDR3 DNA: TGTGCCTGGATCCCCAAGAACACTGAAGCTTTCTTT
CDR3 protein: CAWIPKNTEAFF
V gene: TRBV30
J gene: TRBJ1-1
D gene: -
clone size: medium-sized

CDR3 DNA: TGCGCCAGCAGCTTGGGGGACAGGGAGGGTTCACCCCTCCACTTT
CDR3 protein: CASSLGDREGSPLHF
V gene: TRBV5-1
J gene: TRBJ1-6
D gene: TRBD1
clone size: -

CDR3 DNA: TGTGCCAGCAGTTTATGGGCGGTAGCCCTCACAGATACGCAGTATTTT
CDR3 protein: CASSLWAVALTDTQYF
V gene: TRBV28
J gene: TRBJ2-3
D gene: -
clone size: -

CDR3 DNA: TGTGCCAGCAGCTTAAACACAGGATCAACTAATGAAAAACTGTTTTTT
CDR3 protein: CASSLNTGSTNEKLFF
V gene: TRBV11-2
J gene: TRBJ1-4
D gene: -
clone size: -

CDR3 DNA: TGTGCCAGCAGCGTAGACCTAATTGTGGATGAGCAGTTCTTC
CDR3 protein: CASSVDLIVDEQFF
V gene: TRBV9
J gene: TRBJ2-1
D gene: -
clone size: -

CDR3 DNA: TGTGCCAGCAGCCTCGGGACAGGGGGCCGTGGCAATCAGCCCCAGCATTTT
CDR3 protein: CASSLGTGGRGNQPQHF
V gene: TRBV7-2
J gene: TRBJ1-5
D gene: TRBD1
clone size: -

CDR3 DNA: TGTGCCAGCAGCTTGATCGAGGGTCGAGGTGGCTACACCTTC
CDR3 protein: CASSLIEGRGGYTF
V gene: TRBV5-4
J gene: TRBJ1-2
D gene: -
clone size: -

CDR3 DNA: TGCGCCAGCAGCCAGCGGGGTGGCCCCACAGATACGCAGTATTTT
CDR3 protein: CASSQRGGPTDTQYF
V gene: TRBV4-1
J gene: TRBJ2-3
D gene: -
clone size: -

CDR3 DNA: TGTGCCAGCAGCCTAGACGCGTTGACTGGAAACACCATATATTTT
CDR3 protein: CASSLDALTGNTIYF
V gene: TRBV7-9
J gene: TRBJ1-3
D gene: -
clone size: -

CDR3 DNA: TGCGCCAGCAGCTTGGGCCAGGGGAGGGCCAATGAGCAGTTCTTC
CDR3 protein: CASSLGQGRANEQFF
V gene: TRBV5-1
J gene: TRBJ2-1
D gene: -
clone size: -

CDR3 DNA: TGTGCCAGCAGCGGTCAGGGGAGATTGAATGAAAAACTGTTTTTT
CDR3 protein: CASSGQGRLNEKLFF
V gene: TRBV7-2
J gene: TRBJ1-4
D gene: -
clone size: -

CDR3 DNA: TGTGCCAGCAGTAGCTGGGCTAGCACAGATACGCAGTATTTT
CDR3 protein: CASSSWASTDTQYF
V gene: TRBV6-5
J gene: TRBJ2-3
D gene: -
clone size: -

CDR3 DNA: TGTGCCAGCAGCTTGCCTGGACTAGTTACAGATACGCAGTATTTT
CDR3 protein: CASSLPGLVTDTQYF
V gene: TRBV5-6
J gene: TRBJ2-3
D gene: TRBD2
clone size: few

CDR3 DNA: TGCAGTGGACAGGGGGCCGGGGAGCTGTTTTTT
CDR3 protein: CSGQGAGELFF
V gene: TRBV20-1
J gene: TRBJ2-2
D gene: TRBD1
clone size: -

CDR3 DNA: TGTGCCAGCAGTCCAAGAGGGACAGGGGGCGGCACCGGGGAGCTGTTTTTT
CDR3 protein: CASSPRGTGGGTGELFF
V gene: TRBV27
J gene: TRBJ2-2
D gene: TRBD1
clone size: -

CDR3 DNA: TGTGCCAGCAGCTTAGTCAAGCATAGCAATCAGCCCCAGCATTTT
CDR3 protein: CASSLVKHSNQPQHF
V gene: TRBV7-2
J gene: TRBJ1-5
D gene: -
clone size: -

CDR3 DNA: TGTGCCAGCTCACCGGACAGTTCCTCTGGGGCCAACGTCCTGACTTTC
CDR3 protein: CASSPDSSSGANVLTF
V gene: TRBV18
J gene: TRBJ2-6
D gene: -
clone size: -

CDR3 DNA: TGCACCTCACGAGGGAGCACAGATACGCAGTATTTT
CDR3 protein: CTSRGSTDTQYF
V gene: TRBV5-1
J gene: TRBJ2-3
D gene: -
clone size: -

CDR3 DNA: TGCGCCAGCAGCCCAGGACAGAGCAATCAGCCCCAGCATTTT
CDR3 protein: CASSPGQSNQPQHF
V gene: TRBV4-1
J gene: TRBJ1-5
D gene: -
clone size: -

CDR3 DNA: TGTGCCAGCAGTTTAAAGCAGGGTGTCAATTCACCCCTCCACTTT
CDR3 protein: CASSLKQGVNSPLHF
V gene: TRBV27
J gene: TRBJ1-6
D gene: -
clone size: -

CDR3 DNA: TGTGCCAGCAGTGAACTGGGACTAGCGGGGGCCTACGAGCAGTACTTC
CDR3 protein: CASSELGLAGAYEQYF
V gene: TRBV6-1
J gene: TRBJ2-7
D gene: TRBD2
clone size: -

CDR3 DNA: TGTGCCAGCAGTCTTGACGGGAGGGGTGGGGACACTGAAGCTTTCTTT
CDR3 protein: CASSLDGRGGDTEAFF
V gene: TRBV11-3
J gene: TRBJ1-1
D gene: -
clone size: medium-sized

CDR3 DNA: TGTGCCAGCAGCTTAGGCGGTTCAGGGGGCCGGGAGCTGTTTTTT
CDR3 protein: CASSLGGSGGRELFF
V gene: TRBV7-2
J gene: TRBJ2-2
D gene: TRBD1
clone size: -

CDR3 DNA: TGTGCCAGCAGCCAAGATATCCAGGCGACCTATGGCTACACCTTC
CDR3 protein: CASSQDIQATYGYTF
V gene: TRBV14
J gene: TRBJ1-2
D gene: -
clone size: -

CDR3 DNA: TGCGCCAGCAGCCCGAACGGGCCCAGGGTGGGAGATACGCAGTATTTT
CDR3 protein: CASSPNGPRVGDTQYF
V gene: TRBV5-1
J gene: TRBJ2-3
D gene: -
clone size: -

CDR3 DNA: TGCGCCAGCAGCCAAGGTGGCGCTAGCGGGTCAGATACGCAGTATTTT
CDR3 protein: CASSQGGASGSDTQYF
V gene: TRBV5-1
J gene: TRBJ2-3
D gene: TRBD2
clone size: -

CDR3 DNA: TGTGCCAGTAGTCCAAGACAGGGGAAGGTGCGGGAGCAGTACTTC
CDR3 protein: CASSPRQGKVREQYF
V gene: TRBV19
J gene: TRBJ2-7
D gene: TRBD1
clone size: -

CDR3 DNA: TGTGCCAGCAAGAAGACAGGGGCCGTTTATCAGCCCCAGCATTTT
CDR3 protein: CASKKTGAVYQPQHF
V gene: TRBV28
J gene: TRBJ1-5
D gene: TRBD1
clone size: -

CDR3 DNA: TGTGCCAGCACCCTAAGGCCCCTAGCGGGGGGGACCGAGACCCAGTACTTC
CDR3 protein: CASTLRPLAGGTETQYF
V gene: TRBV7-2
J gene: TRBJ2-5
D gene: TRBD2
clone size: -

CDR3 DNA: TGTGCCAGCAGCCGAGGGCTTAGCACAGATACGCAGTATTTT
CDR3 protein: CASSRGLSTDTQYF
V gene: TRBV7-2
J gene: TRBJ2-3
D gene: -
clone size: -

CDR3 DNA: TGTGCCAGCAGAGCGGGGCTTGGCTACACCTTC
CDR3 protein: CASRAGLGYTF
V gene: TRBV7-9
J gene: TRBJ1-2
D gene: -
clone size: -

CDR3 DNA: TGTGCCAGCAGTGGACAAACGGGGACTGAAGCTTTCTTT
CDR3 protein: CASSGQTGTEAFF
V gene: TRBV2
J gene: TRBJ1-1
D gene: -
clone size: once

CDR3 DNA: TGTGCCAGCAGCCCAAGGGGGGAGACCCAGTACTTC
CDR3 protein: CASSPRGETQYF
V gene: TRBV7-2
J gene: TRBJ2-5
D gene: -
clone size: -

CDR3 DNA: TGTGCCAGCAGCCCCCCGGGGGGAATCAACACTGAAGCTTTCTTT
CDR3 protein: CASSPPGGINTEAFF
V gene: TRBV5-4
J gene: TRBJ1-1
D gene: -
clone size: -

CDR3 DNA: TGTGCCAGCAGCAAGGGCGACAGTCCGAACACCGGGGAGCTGTTTTTT
CDR3 protein: CASSKGDSPNTGELFF
V gene: TRBV7-9
J gene: TRBJ2-2
D gene: -
clone size: -

CDR3 DNA: TGTGCCACCAGCAGAGACAAAAGCGGGAACACTGAAGCTTTCTTT
CDR3 protein: CATSRDKSGNTEAFF
V gene: TRBV15
J gene: TRBJ1-1
D gene: -
clone size: -

CDR3 DNA: TGTGCCAGCAGTTATACTTGGGCACTGAACACTGAAGCTTTCTTT
CDR3 protein: CASSYTWALNTEAFF
V gene: TRBV6-5
J gene: TRBJ1-1
D gene: -
clone size: few